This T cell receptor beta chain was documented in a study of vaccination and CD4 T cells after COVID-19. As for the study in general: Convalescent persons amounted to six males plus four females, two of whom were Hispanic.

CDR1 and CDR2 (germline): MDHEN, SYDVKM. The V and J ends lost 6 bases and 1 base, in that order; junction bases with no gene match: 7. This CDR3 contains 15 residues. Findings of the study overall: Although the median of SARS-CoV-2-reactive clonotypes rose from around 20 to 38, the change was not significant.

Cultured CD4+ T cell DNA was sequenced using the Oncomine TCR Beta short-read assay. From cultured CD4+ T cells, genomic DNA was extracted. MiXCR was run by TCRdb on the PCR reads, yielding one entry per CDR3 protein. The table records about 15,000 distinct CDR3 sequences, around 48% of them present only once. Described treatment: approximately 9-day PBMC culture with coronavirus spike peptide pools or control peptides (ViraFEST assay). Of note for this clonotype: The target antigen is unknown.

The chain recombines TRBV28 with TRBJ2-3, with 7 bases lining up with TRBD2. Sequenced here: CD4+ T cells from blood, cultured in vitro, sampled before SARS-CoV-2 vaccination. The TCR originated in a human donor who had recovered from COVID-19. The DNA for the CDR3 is TGTGCCAGCAGCCGAGCTAGCGGAGGCACAGATACGCAGTATTTT. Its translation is CASSRASGGTDTQYF. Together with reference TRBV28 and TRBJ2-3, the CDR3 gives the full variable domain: DVKVTQSSRYLVKRTGEKVFLECVQDMDHENMFWYRQDPGLGLRLIYFSYDVKMKEKGDIPEGYSVSREKKERFSLILESASTNQTSMYLCASSRASGGTDTQYFGPGTRLTVL.